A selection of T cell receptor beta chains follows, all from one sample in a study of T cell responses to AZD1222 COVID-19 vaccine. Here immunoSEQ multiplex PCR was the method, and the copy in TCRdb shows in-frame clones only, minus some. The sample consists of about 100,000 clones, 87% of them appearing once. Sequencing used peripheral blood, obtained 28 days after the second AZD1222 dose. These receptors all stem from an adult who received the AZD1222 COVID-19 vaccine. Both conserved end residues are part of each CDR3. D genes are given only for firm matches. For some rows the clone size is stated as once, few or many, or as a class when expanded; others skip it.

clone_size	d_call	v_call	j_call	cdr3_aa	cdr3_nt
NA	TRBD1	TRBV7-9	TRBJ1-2	CASRRDSEGGYTF	TGTGCCAGCAGGCGGGACAGCGAGGGTGGCTACACCTTC
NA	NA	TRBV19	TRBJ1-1	CASSIRGEGKTEAFF	TGTGCCAGTAGTATTAGGGGAGAGGGTAAGACTGAAGCTTTCTTT
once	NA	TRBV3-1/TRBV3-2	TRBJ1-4	CASSQDESRSGEKLFF	TGTGCCAGCAGCCAAGATGAGAGTAGGTCGGGAGAAAAACTGTTTTTT
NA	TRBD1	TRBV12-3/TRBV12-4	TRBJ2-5	CASSRDRGETQYF	TGTGCCAGCAGCCGCGACAGGGGTGAGACCCAGTACTTC
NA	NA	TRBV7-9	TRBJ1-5	CASSLAGGRQPQHF	TGTGCCAGCAGCTTAGCGGGCGGCCGGCAGCCCCAGCATTTT
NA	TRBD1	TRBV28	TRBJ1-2	CASSSGGDYGYTF	TGTGCCAGCAGTTCAGGGGGCGACTATGGCTACACCTTC
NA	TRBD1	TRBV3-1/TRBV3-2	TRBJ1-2	CASSWGQGNYGYTF	TGTGCCAGCAGCTGGGGACAGGGCAACTATGGCTACACCTTC
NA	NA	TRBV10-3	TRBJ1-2	CAISESSSLYGYTF	TGTGCCATCAGTGAGTCCTCAAGCCTATATGGCTACACCTTC
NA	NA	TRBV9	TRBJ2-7	CASSVEGRTEQYF	TGTGCCAGCAGCGTAGAAGGGCGGACCGAGCAGTACTTC
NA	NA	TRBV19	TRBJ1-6	CASSGGDSSSYNSPLHF	TGTGCCAGTAGTGGTGGGGATTCGAGCTCCTATAATTCACCCCTCCACTTT
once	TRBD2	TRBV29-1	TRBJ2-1	CSTQRGRTYNEQFF	TGCAGCACCCAGCGGGGACGTACCTACAATGAGCAGTTCTTC
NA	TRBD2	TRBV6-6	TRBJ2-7	CASSYSSGGSYEQYF	TGTGCCAGCAGTTACTCCTCGGGGGGATCCTACGAGCAGTACTTC
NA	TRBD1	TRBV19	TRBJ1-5	CAGSGQGGRQPQHF	TGTGCCGGGTCCGGACAGGGGGGACGTCAGCCCCAGCATTTT
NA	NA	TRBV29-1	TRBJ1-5	CRLEGHQPQHF	TGCAGACTCGAGGGACATCAGCCCCAGCATTTT
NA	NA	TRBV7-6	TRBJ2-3	CASSLASGIKDTQYF	TGTGCCAGCAGCTTAGCGTCAGGGATCAAAGATACGCAGTATTTT
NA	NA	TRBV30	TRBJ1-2	CAWRLGRGYTF	TGTGCCTGGAGGTTGGGACGAGGCTACACCTTC
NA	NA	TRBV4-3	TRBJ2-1	CASSQGSYNEQFF	TGCGCCAGCAGCCAAGGTTCCTACAATGAGCAGTTCTTC
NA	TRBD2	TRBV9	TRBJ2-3	CASSLPGGGSTDTQYF	TGTGCCAGCAGCCTCCCCGGCGGGGGGAGCACAGATACGCAGTATTTT
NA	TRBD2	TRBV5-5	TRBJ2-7	CASSLLTSGGTASYEQYF	TGTGCCAGCAGCTTGCTAACTAGCGGGGGAACAGCGTCCTACGAGCAGTACTTC
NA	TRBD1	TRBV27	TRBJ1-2	CASSFGGGGGYGYTF	TGTGCCAGCAGTTTTGGAGGGGGCGGTGGCTATGGCTACACCTTC
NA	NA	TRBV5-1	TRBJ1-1	CASSLSTETSEAFF	TGCGCCAGCAGCTTAAGTACAGAAACTTCTGAAGCTTTCTTT
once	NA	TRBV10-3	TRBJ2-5	CAINSGLQETQYF	TGTGCCATCAACTCGGGACTGCAAGAGACCCAGTACTTC
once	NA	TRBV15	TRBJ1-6	CATSRALTKSSYNSPLHF	TGTGCCACCAGCAGAGCACTCACGAAGAGCTCCTATAATTCACCCCTCCACTTT
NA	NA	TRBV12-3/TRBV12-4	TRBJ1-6	CASWGSYNSPLHF	TGTGCCAGCTGGGGGTCCTATAATTCACCCCTCCACTTT
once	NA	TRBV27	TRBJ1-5	CASSLSPGVNQPQHF	TGTGCCAGCAGTTTATCGCCCGGAGTGAATCAGCCCCAGCATTTT
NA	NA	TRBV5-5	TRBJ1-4	CASSLGRVGMDNEKLFF	TGTGCCAGCAGCTTGGGACGCGTAGGGATGGATAATGAAAAACTGTTTTTT
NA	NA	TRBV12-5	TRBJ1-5	CASGSKGPMNQPQHF	TGTGCTAGTGGTAGCAAAGGCCCCATGAACCAGCCCCAGCATTTT
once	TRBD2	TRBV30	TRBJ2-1	CAWRNGGAYNEQFF	TGTGCCTGGAGGAACGGGGGGGCCTACAATGAGCAGTTCTTC
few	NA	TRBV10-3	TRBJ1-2	CAISATDSINYGYTF	TGTGCCATCAGTGCAACGGACAGCATTAACTATGGCTACACCTTC
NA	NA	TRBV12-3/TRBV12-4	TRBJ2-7	CASSLTGYEQYF	TGTGCCAGCAGTTTGACAGGCTACGAGCAGTACTTC
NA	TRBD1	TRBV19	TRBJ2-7	CASSFRSGQIYEQYF	TGTGCCAGTAGTTTCCGATCGGGACAGATATACGAGCAGTACTTC
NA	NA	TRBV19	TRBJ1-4	CASSIRRRDEKLFF	TGTGCCAGTAGTATTCGCAGGAGGGATGAAAAACTGTTTTTT
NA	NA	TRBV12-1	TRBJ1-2	CASSFVSVTPQYGYTF	TGTGCCAGCAGCTTTGTGTCAGTTACGCCCCAATATGGCTACACCTTC
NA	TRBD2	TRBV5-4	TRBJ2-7	CASSFGGSTYEQYF	TGTGCCAGCAGCTTCGGGGGGTCGACCTACGAGCAGTACTTC
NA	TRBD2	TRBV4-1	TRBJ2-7	CASSQVISGGPYEQYF	TGCGCCAGCAGCCAAGTTATTAGCGGGGGTCCCTACGAGCAGTACTTC
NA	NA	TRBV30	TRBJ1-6	CAWSPASSPLHF	TGTGCCTGGAGTCCGGCGAGTTCACCCCTCCACTTT
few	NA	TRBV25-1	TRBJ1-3	CASSEVGGNTIYF	TGTGCCAGCAGTGAAGTTGGTGGAAACACCATATATTTT
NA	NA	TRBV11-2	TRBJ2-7	CASSPASGHGSYEQYF	TGTGCCAGCAGCCCAGCCTCGGGACACGGATCCTACGAGCAGTACTTC
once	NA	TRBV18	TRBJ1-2	CASSPGLGRNYGYTF	TGTGCCAGCTCACCCGGATTGGGCAGAAACTATGGCTACACCTTC